Listed here is a single T cell receptor (beta chain). No antigen is known for it. This specimen comes from a study of PD-1 blockade in classical Hodgkin lymphoma. Whole-study findings and limits: Why the repertoires differ is still unclear, perhaps disease activity or prior therapy.

Here immunoSEQ multiplex PCR was the method, and the copy in TCRdb shows in-frame clones only, minus some. Of 80,000 to 100,000 clones in the sample, 80% to 95% were seen once. Germline V gene data show CDR1 as SGDLS and CDR2 as YYNGEE. Trimming removed 3 bases from V and 3 bases from J; junction bases left unmatched: 2. CDR3 length: 14 amino acids. Every patient experienced relapse after autologous stem cell transplantation, and brentuximab vedotin exposure varied. The clonotype comes from a human donor with classical Hodgkin lymphoma. The chain uses TRBV9 and TRBJ1-4; TRBD1 aligns across 7 bases. The sample in question was peripheral blood mononuclear cells (PBMCs), obtained at baseline. CDR3 loop: CASSAQGANEKLFF. Here the CDR3 DNA reads TGTGCCAGCAGCGCCCAGGGGGCTAATGAAAAACTGTTTTTT.